This T cell receptor (beta chain) originates from a study of T-cell reconstitution after alpha-beta-depleted transplantation in children. V lost 0 bases, J lost 1 base, and 10 bases lay in between. The CDR3 runs to 15 residues. Germline V CDR1 and CDR2: SGHRS, YFSETQ. Preparing the TCRbeta library involved the use of unique molecular identifiers. TCRdb called the PCR reads again in MiXCR, with one record for every CDR3 protein. The sample holds approximately 490,000 distinct CDR3 sequences, roughly an eighth seen once. This clonotype turned up a few times. This sequence was found in a human donor who donated a stem cell graft to a child with combined immunodeficiency. The rearrangement links TRBV5-1 to TRBJ2-5; D gene uncertain. The starting material was PBMCs from the stem cell graft donor, obtained from the stem cell graft. The CDR3 sequence: CASSLGTLTQETQYF. CDR3 bases: TGCGCCAGCAGCTTGGGGACCCTAACCCAAGAGACCCAGTACTTC. Full variable domain (missing parts from reference TRBV5-1 and TRBJ2-5): KAGVTQTPRYLIKTRGQQVTLSCSPISGHRSVSWYQQTPGQGLQFLFEYFSETQRNKGNFPGRFSGRQFSNSRSEMNVSTLELGDSALYLCASSLGTLTQETQYFGPGTRLLVL.